This TCR beta chain was found in a study of neurological immune-mediated disorders. Germline V gene data show CDR1 as SEHNR and CDR2 as FQNEAQ (reference sequence). This CDR3 region has 12 residues. Trimming pared 5 bases from V and 5 bases from J, leaving 8 bases between. This clonotype occurred many times. Each CDR3 protein is one row after TCRdb ran MiXCR on the 5' RACE reads. The sample records 66,000 or so distinct CDR3 sequences, around 3.7% being singletons. The sequence was obtained from a man aged 35 to 55 with multiple sclerosis. V gene TRBV7-9 combines with J gene TRBJ2-3; tentative D call: TRBD1 (6 bases). The sequenced material came from PBMCs. The CDR3 loop reads CASSKQGDTQYF. The CDR3 DNA sequence: TGTGCCAGCAGCAAACAGGGAGATACGCAGTATTTT. Full variable domain (remainder filled in from reference TRBV7-9 and TRBJ2-3): DTGVSQNPRHKITKRGQNVTFRCDPISEHNRLYWYRQTLGQGPEFLTYFQNEAQLEKSRLLSDRFSAERPKGSFSTLEIQRTEQGDSAMYLCASSKQGDTQYFGPGTRLTVL.